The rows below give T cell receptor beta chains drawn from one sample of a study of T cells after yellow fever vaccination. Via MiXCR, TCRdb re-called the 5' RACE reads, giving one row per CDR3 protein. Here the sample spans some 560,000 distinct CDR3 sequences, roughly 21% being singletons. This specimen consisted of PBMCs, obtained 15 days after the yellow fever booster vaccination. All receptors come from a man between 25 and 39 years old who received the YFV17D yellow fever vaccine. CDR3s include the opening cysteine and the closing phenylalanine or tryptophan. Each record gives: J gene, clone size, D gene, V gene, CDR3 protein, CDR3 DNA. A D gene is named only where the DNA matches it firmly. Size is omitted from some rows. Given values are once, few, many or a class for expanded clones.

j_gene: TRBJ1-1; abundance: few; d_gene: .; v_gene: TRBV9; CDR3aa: CASSESGIGTEAFF; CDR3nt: TGTGCCAGCAGCGAGTCAGGGATAGGCACTGAAGCTTTCTTT
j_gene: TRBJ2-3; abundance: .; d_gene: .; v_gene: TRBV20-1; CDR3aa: CSARVGGRDTQYF; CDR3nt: TGCAGTGCTAGAGTTGGGGGACGCGATACGCAGTATTTT
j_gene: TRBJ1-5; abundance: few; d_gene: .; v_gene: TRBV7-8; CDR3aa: CASSPRQVFGSNQPQHF; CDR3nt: TGTGCCAGCAGCCCCCGACAGGTTTTTGGGAGCAATCAGCCCCAGCATTTT
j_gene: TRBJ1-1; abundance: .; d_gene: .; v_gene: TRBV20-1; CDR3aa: CSARIGQGAQAFF; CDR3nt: TGCAGTGCTAGAATCGGTCAAGGCGCCCAAGCTTTCTTT
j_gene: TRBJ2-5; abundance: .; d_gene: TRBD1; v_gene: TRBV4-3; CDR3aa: CASSYRWGQGGETQYF; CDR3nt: TGCGCCAGCAGCTACCGTTGGGGACAGGGAGGGGAGACCCAGTACTTC
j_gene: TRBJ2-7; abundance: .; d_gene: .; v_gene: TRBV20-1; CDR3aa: CSASVRGRAPYEQYF; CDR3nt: TGCAGTGCTAGTGTTAGGGGCAGGGCACCCTACGAGCAGTACTTC
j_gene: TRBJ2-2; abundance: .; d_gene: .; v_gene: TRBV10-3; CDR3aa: CAISESRTNTGELFF; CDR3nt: TGTGCCATCAGTGAGTCTAGGACTAACACCGGGGAGCTGTTTTTT
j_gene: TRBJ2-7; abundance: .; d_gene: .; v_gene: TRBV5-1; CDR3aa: CASSDQDSEQYF; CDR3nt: TGCGCCAGCAGCGACCAGGACAGCGAGCAGTACTTC
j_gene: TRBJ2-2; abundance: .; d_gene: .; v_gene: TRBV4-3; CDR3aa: CASSQDPPGTGELFF; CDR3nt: TGCGCCAGCAGCCAAGACCCCCCAGGGACCGGGGAGCTGTTTTTT
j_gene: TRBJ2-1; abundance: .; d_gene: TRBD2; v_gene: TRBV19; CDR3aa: CASSFGLAGGAYEQFF; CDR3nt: TGTGCCAGTAGTTTCGGACTAGCGGGAGGGGCGTATGAGCAGTTCTTC
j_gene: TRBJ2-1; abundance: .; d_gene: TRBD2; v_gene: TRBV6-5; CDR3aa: CASSRGSHKFF; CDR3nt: TGTGCCAGCAGCCGCGGGAGCCATAAGTTCTTC
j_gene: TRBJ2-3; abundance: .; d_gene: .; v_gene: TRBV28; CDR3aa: CASKTRGADTQYF; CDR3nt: TGTGCCAGCAAGACTAGAGGCGCAGATACGCAGTATTTT
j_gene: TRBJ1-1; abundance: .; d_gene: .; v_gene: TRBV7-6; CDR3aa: CASSLGLQNTEAFF; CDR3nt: TGTGCCAGCAGCTTGGGGCTGCAGAACACTGAAGCTTTCTTT
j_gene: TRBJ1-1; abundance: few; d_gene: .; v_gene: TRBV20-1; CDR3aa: CSVPNTEAFF; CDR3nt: TGCAGTGTCCCGAACACTGAAGCTTTCTTT
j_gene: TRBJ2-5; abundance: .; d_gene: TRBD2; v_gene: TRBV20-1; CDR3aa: CCARDLREVVQETQYF; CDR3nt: TGCTGTGCTAGAGATCTCCGGGAGGTCGTCCAAGAGACCCAGTACTTC
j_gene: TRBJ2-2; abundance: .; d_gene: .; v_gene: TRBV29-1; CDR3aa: CSVVRGTGELFF; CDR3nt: TGCAGCGTTGTGCGGGGCACCGGGGAGCTGTTTTTT
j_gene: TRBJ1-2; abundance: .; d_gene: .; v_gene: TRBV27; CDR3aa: CASSLSSVKYGYTF; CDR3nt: TGTGCCAGCAGTTTATCGTCGGTTAAGTATGGCTACACCTTC
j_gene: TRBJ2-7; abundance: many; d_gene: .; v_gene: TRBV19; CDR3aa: CASTSGQDYEQYF; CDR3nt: TGTGCCAGTACCTCGGGACAAGACTACGAGCAGTACTTC
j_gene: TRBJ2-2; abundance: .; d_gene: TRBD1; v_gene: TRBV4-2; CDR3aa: CASSLSPRGNDGELFF; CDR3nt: TGTGCCAGCAGTCTGTCCCCCAGGGGGAATGACGGGGAGCTGTTTTTT
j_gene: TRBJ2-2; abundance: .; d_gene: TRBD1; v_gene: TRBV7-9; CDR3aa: CASSHRQGAQTGELFF; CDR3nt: TGTGCCAGCAGCCATCGACAGGGGGCCCAGACCGGGGAGCTGTTTTTT
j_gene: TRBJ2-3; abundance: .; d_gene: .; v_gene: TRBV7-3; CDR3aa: CASSPGQYTDTQYF; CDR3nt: TGTGCCAGCAGCCCCGGACAGTACACAGATACGCAGTATTTT
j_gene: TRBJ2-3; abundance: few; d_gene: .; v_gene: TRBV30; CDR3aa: CAWSVESLTQYF; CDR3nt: TGTGCCTGGAGTGTAGAGTCGCTGACGCAGTATTTT
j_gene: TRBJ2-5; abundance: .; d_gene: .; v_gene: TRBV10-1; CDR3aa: CASSETTQETQYF; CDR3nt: TGCGCCAGCAGTGAAACGACCCAAGAGACCCAGTACTTC
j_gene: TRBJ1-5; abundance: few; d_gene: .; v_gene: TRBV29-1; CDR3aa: CSVREGDQPQHF; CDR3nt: TGCAGCGTTCGGGAGGGAGATCAGCCCCAGCATTTT
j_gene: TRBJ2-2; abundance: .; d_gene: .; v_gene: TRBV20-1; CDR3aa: CSARDPRRENTGELFF; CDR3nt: TGCAGTGCTAGAGATCCCCGCCGAGAAAACACCGGGGAGCTGTTTTTT
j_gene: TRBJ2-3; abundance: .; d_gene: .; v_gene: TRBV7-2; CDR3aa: CASSLSSWETDTQYF; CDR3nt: TGTGCCAGCAGCTTAAGCTCATGGGAGACAGATACGCAGTATTTT
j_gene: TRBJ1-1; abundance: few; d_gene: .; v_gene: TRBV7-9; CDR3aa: CASSSPGSHTEAFF; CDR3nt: TGTGCCAGCAGCTCGCCAGGGTCCCACACTGAAGCTTTCTTT
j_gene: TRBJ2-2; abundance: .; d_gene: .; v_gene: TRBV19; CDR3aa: CASGTLYTGELFF; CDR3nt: TGTGCCAGTGGGACCCTATACACCGGGGAGCTGTTTTTT
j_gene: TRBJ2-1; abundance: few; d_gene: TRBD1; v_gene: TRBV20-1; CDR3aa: CSARPYLRDRERKLSYNEQFF; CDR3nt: TGCAGTGCTAGACCCTACTTACGGGACAGGGAAAGGAAACTCTCCTACAATGAGCAGTTCTTC
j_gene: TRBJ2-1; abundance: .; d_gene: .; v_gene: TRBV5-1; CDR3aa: CASSRGGALDEQFF; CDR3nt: TGCGCCAGCAGCAGGGGGGGGGCCCTCGATGAGCAGTTCTTC
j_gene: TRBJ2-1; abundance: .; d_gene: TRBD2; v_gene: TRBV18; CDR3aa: CASSLLPGRGSNEQFF; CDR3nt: TGTGCCAGCTCACTTCTGCCCGGGAGGGGATCCAATGAGCAGTTCTTC
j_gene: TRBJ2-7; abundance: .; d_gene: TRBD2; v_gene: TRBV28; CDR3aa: CASSPPASGNHEQYF; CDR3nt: TGTGCCAGCAGTCCGCCGGCTAGCGGGAACCACGAGCAGTACTTC
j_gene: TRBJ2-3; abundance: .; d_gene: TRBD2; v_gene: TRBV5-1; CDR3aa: CASSLEPSGRIDTQYF; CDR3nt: TGCGCCAGCAGCTTGGAGCCTAGCGGGAGGATAGATACGCAGTATTTT
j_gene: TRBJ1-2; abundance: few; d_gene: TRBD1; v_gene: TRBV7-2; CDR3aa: CASSLERTGRNGYTF; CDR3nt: TGTGCCAGCAGCTTAGAGAGGACAGGGCGCAATGGCTACACCTTC
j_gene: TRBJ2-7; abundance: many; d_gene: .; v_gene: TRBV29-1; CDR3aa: CSVVTIYEQYF; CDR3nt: TGCAGCGTTGTGACAATCTACGAGCAGTACTTC
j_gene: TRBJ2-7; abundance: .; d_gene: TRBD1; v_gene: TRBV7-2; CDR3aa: CASSPGVGDRGYF; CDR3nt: TGTGCCAGCAGCCCAGGGGTAGGGGACAGGGGGTACTTC
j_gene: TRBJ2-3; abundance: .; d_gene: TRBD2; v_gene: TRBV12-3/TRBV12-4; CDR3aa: CASTLGPAGARADTQYF; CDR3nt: TGTGCCAGCACCCTGGGGCCAGCGGGAGCCAGGGCAGATACGCAGTATTTT
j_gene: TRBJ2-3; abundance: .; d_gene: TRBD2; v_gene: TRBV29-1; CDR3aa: CSVGLLAGAPTDTQYF; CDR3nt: TGCAGCGTTGGTTTGCTAGCGGGAGCCCCCACAGATACGCAGTATTTT
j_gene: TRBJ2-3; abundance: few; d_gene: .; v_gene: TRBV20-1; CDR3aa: CSARGSRADTQYF; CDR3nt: TGCAGTGCTAGGGGGTCTAGGGCAGATACGCAGTATTTT
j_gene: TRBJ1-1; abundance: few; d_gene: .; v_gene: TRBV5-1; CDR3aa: CASSLPAGVNTEAFF; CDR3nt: TGCGCCAGCAGTCTACCCGCTGGTGTGAACACTGAAGCTTTCTTT
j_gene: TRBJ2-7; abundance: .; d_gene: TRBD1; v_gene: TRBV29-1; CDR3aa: CSVADDRGRYEQYF; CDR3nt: TGCAGCGTTGCGGATGACAGGGGAAGGTACGAGCAGTACTTC
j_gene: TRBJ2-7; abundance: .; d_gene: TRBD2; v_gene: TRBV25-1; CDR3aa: CASSEITRGLAGEDHYEQYF; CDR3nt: TGTGCCAGCAGTGAAATCACGAGGGGACTAGCGGGAGAAGATCACTACGAGCAGTACTTC
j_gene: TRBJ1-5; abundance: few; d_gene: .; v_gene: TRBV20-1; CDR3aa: CSAGLLMNQPQHF; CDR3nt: TGCAGTGCCGGGCTGTTGATGAATCAGCCCCAGCATTTT
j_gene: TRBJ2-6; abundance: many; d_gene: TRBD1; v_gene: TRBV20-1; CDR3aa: CSARAMDRGQPWANVLTF; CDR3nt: TGCAGTGCTAGAGCTATGGACAGGGGGCAACCTTGGGCCAACGTCCTGACTTTC